The 30 T cell receptor beta chains below were found in one sample sequenced in a study of identical twins. TCRdb fed the 5' RACE reads into MiXCR, producing one record per CDR3 protein. The table records some 500,000 distinct CDR3 sequences, around 20% of them present only once. Separately, the same data were catalogued under a study of T cells expressing NK-cell markers.

Sequenced input: CD4+ T cells sorted from blood. Every receptor here comes from a woman aged 18-29 years in good health.

This clonotype was observed a single time. The chain recombines TRBV2 with TRBJ2-1; D may be TRBD1 (5 bases). With 5 bases removed from V and 5 bases from J, the gap between germline ends came to 19 bases. Germline CDR1 and CDR2: SNHLY and FYNNEI. This CDR3 comprises 16 residues. CDR3 in DNA: TGTGCCAGCAGTATACTACCAGGGCAGATTCACAATGAGCAGTTCTTC. The encoded protein is CASSILPGQIHNEQFF.

This chain joins TRBV5-1 and TRBJ2-7; the match to TRBD2 covers 9 bases. The V gene's germline CDR1 is SGHRS and CDR2 YFSETQ. V was pared by 0 bases and J by 2 bases, with 6 bases of the junction left unmatched. CDR3 length equals 16 residues. CDR3 region: CASSLEPIAGAYEQYF. The CDR3 bases are TGCGCCAGCAGCTTGGAGCCCATAGCGGGGGCCTACGAGCAGTACTTC.

The CDR3 is CSARDNFDGDTETQYF. The CDR3 DNA follows: TGCAGTGCTAGAGATAATTTTGACGGTGACACGGAGACCCAGTACTTC. This chain connects TRBV20-1 to TRBJ2-5; D call uncertain. V dropped 0 bases and J dropped 5 bases, with 19 bases sitting between them. Germline CDR1 is DFQATT and CDR2 is SNEGSKA (reference sequence). The CDR3 consists of 16 residues.

The CDR3: CASAPGLAGVVENEQFF. The CDR3 bases are TGTGCCAGCGCCCCGGGACTAGCGGGAGTTGTCGAGAATGAGCAGTTCTTC. The chain recombines TRBV28 with TRBJ2-1; 14 bases are a match to TRBD2. The germline V gene has CDR1 MDHEN and CDR2 SYDVKM. The CDR3 extends over 17 amino acids. V shed 8 bases, J shed 7 bases, and the junction held 13 bases outside the gene matches.

This clonotype was counted a single time. The chain couples TRBV27 to TRBJ1-4, with a possible D match to TRBD1 (5 bases). The V gene lost 8 bases and the J gene lost 5 bases, with 12 bases spanning the gap. This CDR3 has 13 residues. From germline, CDR1 is MNHEY and CDR2 SMNVEV (reference sequence). In DNA, the CDR3 is TGTGCCAGCTCCCACGGGGGGAATGAAAAACTGTTTTTT. Residues: CASSHGGNEKLFF.

A few counts support this clonotype. The chain employs TRBV5-1 and TRBJ2-5; D gene ambiguous. Germline CDR1 reads SGHRS; CDR2 reads YFSETQ. This CDR3 is 12 amino acids long. Trimming took off 5 bases at V and 0 bases at J, with 5 bases between the two ends. The CDR3 here is CASRMNQETQYF. In DNA, the CDR3 is TGCGCCAGCAGGATGAACCAAGAGACCCAGTACTTC.

This clonotype came up once. This chain connects TRBV29-1 to TRBJ2-7; D unresolved. Per germline, CDR1 SQVTM and CDR2 ANQGSEA. V was trimmed by 3 bases and J by 10 bases, leaving 13 bases between them. The CDR3 runs 11 residues. CDR3 residues: CSVDVRSQQYF. In DNA form, the CDR3 reads TGCAGCGTTGATGTTCGGTCCCAACAGTACTTC.

This clonotype was seen a handful of times. The chain joins TRBV12-3 or TRBV12-4 to TRBJ2-3; 8 nucleotides align to TRBD2. Germline trimming cut 6 bases from V and 2 bases from J; bases unmatched to any gene: 7. The CDR3 covers 15 residues. The CDR3 loop reads CASSDSGEYTDTQYF. In DNA, the CDR3 is TGTGCCAGCAGCGATAGCGGGGAATACACAGATACGCAGTATTTT.

This clonotype appeared once. The rearrangement uses TRBV20-1 and TRBJ2-5; D call uncertain. V dropped 0 bases and J dropped 3 bases, with 5 bases sitting between them. The germline CDR1 and CDR2 sequences are DFQATT and SNEGSKA (reference sequence). This CDR3 comprises 12 residues. The CDR3 nucleotides read TGCAGTGCTAGAGATACGGAAGAGACCCAGTACTTC. It codes for CSARDTEETQYF.

This clonotype has at least ten counts. The chain recombines TRBV12-3 or TRBV12-4 with TRBJ2-7, with D possibly TRBD2 on 7 matching bases. Between the trimmed V and J ends, which lost 7 bases and 4 bases, there was a span of 17 bases. The CDR3 extends over 14 amino acids. CDR3: CASTFGGAGYEQYF. In DNA, the CDR3 is TGTGCCAGCACCTTTGGGGGGGCAGGGTACGAGCAGTACTTC.

This clonotype was recorded a few times. The CDR3 reads CASSVPSGGAETQYF. In DNA form, the CDR3 reads TGTGCCAGCAGCGTCCCTAGCGGGGGGGCGGAGACCCAGTACTTC. The V and J genes are TRBV11-3 and TRBJ2-5; 12 nucleotides line up with TRBD2. The V gene's germline CDR1 is SGHNT and CDR2 YENEEA. There are 15 residues in the CDR3. V shed 5 bases and J 5 bases; nucleotides not matched to a gene: 6.

Written as DNA, the CDR3 is TGTGCCAGCAGCAACCTACTAGCGGGGGCCTGGGATACGCAGTATTTT. This encodes CASSNLLAGAWDTQYF. This chain uses TRBV11-2 with TRBJ2-3, with 11 bases aligning to TRBD2. CDR3 size: 16 residues. The J segment lost 6 bases and the V segment lost 5 bases, leaving 10 bases of the junction unmatched. Germline values: CDR1 SGHAT, CDR2 FQNNGV. Based on the CDR3 plus reference TRBV11-2 and TRBJ2-3, the full variable domain is EAGVAQSPRYKIIEKRQSVAFWCNPISGHATLYWYQQILGQGPKLLIQFQNNGVVDDSQLPKDRFSAERLKGVDSTLKIQPAKLEDSAVYLCASSNLLAGAWDTQYFGPGTRLTVL.

The J gene is TRBJ2-1, the V gene TRBV3-1, with 13 positions matching TRBD2. Germline lookup yields CDR1 LGHDT and CDR2 YNNKEL (reference sequence). The CDR3 contains 17 residues. V shed 4 bases and J 6 bases; nucleotides not matched to a gene: 9. CDR3 sequence reads: CASSRPTTSGGFNEQFF. In nucleotides, the CDR3 is TGTGCCAGCAGCCGCCCTACGACTAGCGGGGGGTTCAATGAGCAGTTCTTC.

The rearrangement joins TRBV9 to TRBJ2-3; no clear D gene. The CDR3 is 11 amino acids. Trimming took off 3 bases at V and 8 bases at J, with 7 bases between the two ends. Germline CDR1 and CDR2: SGDLS and YYNGEE. For the CDR3, the DNA is TGTGCCAGCAGCGCTGCAGGTACGCAGTATTTT. As protein: CASSAAGTQYF.

The V gene is TRBV7-8, the J gene TRBJ2-3, with 9 bases that match TRBD2. Germline CDR1 SGHVS, CDR2 FQNEAQ. There are 19 residues in the CDR3. The ends lost 6 bases at V and 6 bases at J; junction bases unmatched: 22. Written as DNA, the CDR3 is TGTGCCAGCAGTGCGAAGCGGACTAGCGCGAGGCATAAGATGGATACGCAGTATTTT. It encodes CASSAKRTSARHKMDTQYF.

This clonotype showed up just a few times. The rearrangement links TRBV6-1 to TRBJ1-2; no firm D call. The germline V gene has CDR1 MNHNS and CDR2 SASEGT. The CDR3 extends over 10 amino acids. The V and J ends lost 4 bases and 7 bases respectively, with 4 bases between them. The CDR3 DNA reads as TGTGCCAGCAGTGTCCGTGGCTACACCTTC. It yields the protein CASSVRGYTF.

The chain joins TRBV12-3 or TRBV12-4 to TRBJ2-1; maybe TRBD2 (6 bases). V lost 3 bases and J lost 8, with 17 bases in between. This CDR3 has 15 amino acids. CDR3 loop: CASSFETRSSHEQFF. The CDR3 nucleotides are TGTGCCAGCAGTTTCGAGACTAGGTCTTCCCATGAGCAGTTCTTC.

This clonotype was detected only a few times. The chain employs TRBV15 and TRBJ1-3; no reliable D call. This CDR3 comprises 14 residues. From germline, CDR1 is LNHNV and CDR2 YYDKDF (reference sequence). Trimming left V 3 bases short and J 0 bases short, with 6 bases between. The chain's CDR3 is CATSSFLSGNTIYF. CDR3 DNA sequence: TGTGCCACCAGCAGCTTCCTCTCTGGAAACACCATATATTTT. The full variable domain, completed using reference TRBV15 and TRBJ1-3, is DAMVIQNPRYQVTQFGKPVTLSCSQTLNHNVMYWYQQKSSQAPKLLFHYYDKDFNNEADTPDNFQSRRPNTSFCFLDIRSPGLGDTAMYLCATSSFLSGNTIYFGEGSWLTVV.

Many counts were recorded for this clonotype. V is TRBV29-1 and J is TRBJ2-3, with D perhaps matching TRBD2 (6 bases). The CDR3 is 11 amino acids. V lost 8 bases, J lost 6 bases, and 12 bases lay in between. Germline CDR1 and CDR2: SQVTM and ANQGSEA. DNA for the CDR3: TGCAGCCTTGGGGAGGAGGATACGCAGTATTTT. Amino acid sequence: CSLGEEDTQYF.

CDR3 nucleotide sequence: TGTGCCAGCAGGTATCTACCGGGACCAAACTATGGCTACACCTTC. Protein sequence: CASRYLPGPNYGYTF. The rearrangement links TRBV2 to TRBJ1-2; D might be TRBD1 (5 bases). The V and J ends lost 6 bases and 2 bases respectively, with 16 bases between them. CDR1 SNHLY and CDR2 FYNNEI come from the germline V gene. This CDR3 has 15 amino acids.

This clonotype was counted only a few times. This CDR3 is CSVEGVPAGKDEQYF. Here the CDR3 DNA reads TGCAGCGTTGAAGGCGTGCCAGCGGGGAAGGACGAGCAGTACTTC. This chain uses TRBV29-1 with TRBJ2-7, with 7 bases identical to TRBD2. The V segment lost 1 base and the J segment 5 bases; nucleotides outside the gene matches: 11. Germline V CDR1 and CDR2: SQVTM, ANQGSEA. The CDR3 totals 15 residues.

The chain combines TRBV20-1 with TRBJ1-1; D not certain. The V gene's germline CDR1 is DFQATT and CDR2 SNEGSKA (reference sequence). Trimming left V 3 bases short and J 5 bases short, with 10 bases between. The CDR3 sequence is 12 residues long. Here the CDR3 DNA reads TGCAGTGCTAGCCAGTCAGTTACTGAAGCTTTCTTT. Translated: CSASQSVTEAFF.

The sample holds many counts of this clonotype. The chain couples TRBV5-6 to TRBJ1-5; no clear D. Germline V gene lookup returns CDR1 SGHDT and CDR2 YYEEEE. V was trimmed by 1 base and J by 4 bases, leaving 12 bases between them. The CDR3 covers 15 residues. The CDR3 DNA reads TGTGCCAGCAGCTTGCGTGCCCTTGTTAATCAGCCCCAGCATTTT. Amino acids: CASSLRALVNQPQHF.

There are many counts of this clonotype. This rearrangement joins TRBV10-3 to TRBJ2-7, with 15 bases aligning to TRBD2. J was trimmed by 1 base and V by 10 bases; bases with no gene match: 2. The germline CDR1 and CDR2 sequences are ENHRY and SYGVKD. This CDR3 region has 14 residues. CDR3 amino acids: CATGTSGRSYEQYF. CDR3 nucleotides: TGTGCCACCGGGACTAGCGGGAGGTCCTACGAGCAGTACTTC.

This clonotype showed up many times. V is TRBV20-1 and J is TRBJ2-1; 11 bases map to TRBD2. The CDR3 has 15 amino acids. Looked up from germline, CDR1 is DFQATT and CDR2 is SNEGSKA (reference sequence). V was pared by 3 bases and J by 4 bases, with 5 bases of the junction left unmatched. The CDR3 loop is CSARQLAGAYNEQFF. In DNA, the CDR3 is TGCAGTGCTAGGCAACTAGCGGGGGCTTACAATGAGCAGTTCTTC.

The chain carries TRBV5-4 and TRBJ2-1; D is uncertain. Germline V lookup: CDR1 SGHNT, CDR2 YYREEE (reference sequence). The CDR3 loop spans 14 amino acids. V gave up 0 bases and J gave up 5 bases, with 9 bases separating them. The CDR3 DNA sequence: TGTGCCAGCAGCTTGGGGGTTATAGACAATGAGCAGTTCTTC. Encoded protein: CASSLGVIDNEQFF.

The gene calls are TRBV6-1 and TRBJ2-1, with 8 bases aligning to TRBD2. V lost 6 bases, J lost 0 bases, and 7 bases stayed unmatched. The CDR3 has 16 residues. Germline values: CDR1 MNHNS, CDR2 SASEGT. This CDR3 reads CASRELAASSYNEQFF. CDR3 nucleotides: TGTGCCAGCAGGGAACTAGCGGCAAGCTCCTACAATGAGCAGTTCTTC.

This clonotype was picked up a small number of times. The CDR3: CASSNRVMGEKLFF. The CDR3 DNA sequence: TGTGCCAGCAGCAACAGGGTAATGGGGGAAAAACTGTTTTTT. The chain is built from TRBV6-8 and TRBJ1-4; tentatively, D is TRBD1 (6 bases). The germline CDR1 and CDR2 sequences are MNHGY and SAAAGT. The CDR3 spans 14 residues. The V and J ends lost 6 bases and 8 bases respectively, with 16 bases between them.

This sequence joins TRBV7-2 and TRBJ2-5; TRBD2 agrees at 11 bases. The CDR3 is 16 residues long. J was trimmed by 5 bases and V by 1 base; bases with no gene match: 6. Germline CDR1 reads SGHTA; CDR2 reads FQGNSA. The CDR3 loop is CASSLGSGRAGETQYF. DNA of the CDR3: TGTGCCAGCAGCTTAGGTAGCGGGAGGGCCGGGGAGACCCAGTACTTC. The entire variable domain, with the rest obtained from reference TRBV7-2 and TRBJ2-5, is as follows: GAGVSQSPSNKVTEKGKDVELRCDPISGHTALYWYRQSLGQGLEFLIYFQGNSAPDKSGLPSDRFSAERTGGSVSTLTIQRTQQEDSAVYLCASSLGSGRAGETQYFGPGTRLLVL.

This clonotype was counted a few times. The chain recombines TRBV29-1 with TRBJ1-1; D remains ambiguous. This CDR3 contains 10 residues. Deletions cut 7 bases from V and 8 bases from J, with 11 bases between. In germline, CDR1 is SQVTM, CDR2 ANQGSEA. CDR3 bases: TGCAGCGCCGTCAACTCCGAAGCTTTCTTT. It encodes CSAVNSEAFF.